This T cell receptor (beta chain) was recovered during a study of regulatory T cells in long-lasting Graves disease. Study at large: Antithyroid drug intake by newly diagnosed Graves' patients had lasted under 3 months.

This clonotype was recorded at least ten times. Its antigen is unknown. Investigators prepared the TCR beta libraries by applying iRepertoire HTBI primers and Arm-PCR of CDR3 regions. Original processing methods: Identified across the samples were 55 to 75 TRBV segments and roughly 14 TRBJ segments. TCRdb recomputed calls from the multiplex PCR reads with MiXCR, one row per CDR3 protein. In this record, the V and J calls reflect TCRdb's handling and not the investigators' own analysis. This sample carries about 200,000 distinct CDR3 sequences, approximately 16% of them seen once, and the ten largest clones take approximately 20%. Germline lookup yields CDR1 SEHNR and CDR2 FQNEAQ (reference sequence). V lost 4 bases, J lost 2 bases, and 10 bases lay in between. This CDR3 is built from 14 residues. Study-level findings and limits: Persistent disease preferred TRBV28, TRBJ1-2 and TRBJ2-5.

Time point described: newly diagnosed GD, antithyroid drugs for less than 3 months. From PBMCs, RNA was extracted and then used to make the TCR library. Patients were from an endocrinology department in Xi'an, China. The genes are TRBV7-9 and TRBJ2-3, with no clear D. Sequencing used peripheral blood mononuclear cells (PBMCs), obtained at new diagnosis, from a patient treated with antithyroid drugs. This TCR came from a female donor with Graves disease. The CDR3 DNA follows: TGTGCCAGCAGCTCCCGGTTCAACACAGATACGCAGTATTTT. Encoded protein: CASSSRFNTDTQYF.